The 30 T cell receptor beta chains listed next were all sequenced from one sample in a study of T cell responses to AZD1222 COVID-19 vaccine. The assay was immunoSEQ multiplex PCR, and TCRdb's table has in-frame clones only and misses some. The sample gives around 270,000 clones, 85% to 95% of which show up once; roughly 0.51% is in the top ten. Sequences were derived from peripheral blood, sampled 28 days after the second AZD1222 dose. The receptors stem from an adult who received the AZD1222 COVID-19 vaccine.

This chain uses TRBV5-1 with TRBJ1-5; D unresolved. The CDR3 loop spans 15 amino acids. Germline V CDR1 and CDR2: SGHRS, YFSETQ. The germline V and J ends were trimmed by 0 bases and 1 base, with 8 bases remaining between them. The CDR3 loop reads CASSLDADSNQPQHF. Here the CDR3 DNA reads TGCGCCAGCAGCTTGGATGCGGACAGCAATCAGCCCCAGCATTTT.

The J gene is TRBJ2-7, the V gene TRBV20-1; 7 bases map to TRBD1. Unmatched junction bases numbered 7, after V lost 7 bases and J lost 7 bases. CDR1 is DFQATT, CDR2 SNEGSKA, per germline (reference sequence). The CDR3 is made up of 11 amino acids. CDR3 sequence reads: CSVGTAKEQYF. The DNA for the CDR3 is TGCAGTGTAGGGACAGCTAAGGAGCAGTACTTC.

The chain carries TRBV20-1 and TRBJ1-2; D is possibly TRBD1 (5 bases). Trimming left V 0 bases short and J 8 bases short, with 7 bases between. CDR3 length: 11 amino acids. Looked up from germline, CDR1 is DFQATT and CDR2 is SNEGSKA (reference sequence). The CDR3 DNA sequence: TGCAGTGCTAGAGATAGGGGCGGCTACACCTTC. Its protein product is CSARDRGGYTF.

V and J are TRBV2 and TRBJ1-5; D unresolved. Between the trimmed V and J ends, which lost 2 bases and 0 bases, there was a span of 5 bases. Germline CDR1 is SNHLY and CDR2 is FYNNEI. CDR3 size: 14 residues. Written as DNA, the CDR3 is TGTGCCAGCAGTGAAATGGTTAGCAATCAGCCCCAGCATTTT. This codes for CASSEMVSNQPQHF.

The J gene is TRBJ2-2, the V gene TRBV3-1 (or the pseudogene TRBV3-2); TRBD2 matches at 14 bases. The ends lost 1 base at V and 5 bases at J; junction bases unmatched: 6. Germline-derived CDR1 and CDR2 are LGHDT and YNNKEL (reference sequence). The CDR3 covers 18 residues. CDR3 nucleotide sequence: TGTGCCAGCAGCCAAGCTGGGACTAGCGGGAGAAGTACCGGGGAGCTGTTTTTT. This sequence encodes CASSQAGTSGRSTGELFF.

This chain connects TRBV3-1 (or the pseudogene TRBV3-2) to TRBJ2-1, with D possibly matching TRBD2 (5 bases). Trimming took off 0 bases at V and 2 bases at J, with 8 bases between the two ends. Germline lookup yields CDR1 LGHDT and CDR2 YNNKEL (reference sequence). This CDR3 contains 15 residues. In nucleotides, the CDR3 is TGTGCCAGCAGCCAAGAAGCACTAGCCTACAATGAGCAGTTCTTC. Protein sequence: CASSQEALAYNEQFF.

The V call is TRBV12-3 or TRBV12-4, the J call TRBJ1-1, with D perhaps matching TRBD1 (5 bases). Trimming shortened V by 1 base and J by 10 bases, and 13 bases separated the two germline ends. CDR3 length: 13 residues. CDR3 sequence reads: CASSLEVGRGAFF. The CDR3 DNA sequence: TGTGCCAGCAGTTTAGAGGTTGGAAGGGGAGCTTTCTTT.

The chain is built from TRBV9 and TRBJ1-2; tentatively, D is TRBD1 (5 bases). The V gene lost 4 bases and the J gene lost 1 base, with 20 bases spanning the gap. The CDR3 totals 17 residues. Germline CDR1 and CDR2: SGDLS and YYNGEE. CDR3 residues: CASSPLGAGFLNYGYTF. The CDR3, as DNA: TGTGCCAGCAGCCCCCTCGGCGCAGGGTTCCTTAACTATGGCTACACCTTC.

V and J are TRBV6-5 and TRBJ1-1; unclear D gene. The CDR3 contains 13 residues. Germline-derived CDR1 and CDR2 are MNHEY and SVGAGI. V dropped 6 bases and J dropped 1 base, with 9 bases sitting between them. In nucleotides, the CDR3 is TGTGCCAGCAGCGTAGCTAGGAACACTGAAGCTTTCTTT. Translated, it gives CASSVARNTEAFF.

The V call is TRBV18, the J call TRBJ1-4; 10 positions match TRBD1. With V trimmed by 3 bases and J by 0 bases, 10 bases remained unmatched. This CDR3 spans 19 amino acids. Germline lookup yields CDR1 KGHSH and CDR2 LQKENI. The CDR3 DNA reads TGTGCCAGCTCACCTAGGACAGGGGGTCTTCGCGCAACTAATGAAAAACTGTTTTTT. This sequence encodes CASSPRTGGLRATNEKLFF.

CDR3 DNA sequence: TGTGCCAGCAGCCCCTCGGCGGGGGGTTATACCGGGGAGCTGTTTTTT. Translating gives CASSPSAGGYTGELFF. The chain carries TRBV5-4 and TRBJ2-2, with 8 nucleotides matching TRBD2. Germline CDR1 SGHNT, CDR2 YYREEE (reference sequence). This CDR3 comprises 16 residues. V trimming: 4 bases; J trimming: 5 bases; junction bases outside the gene matches: 10.

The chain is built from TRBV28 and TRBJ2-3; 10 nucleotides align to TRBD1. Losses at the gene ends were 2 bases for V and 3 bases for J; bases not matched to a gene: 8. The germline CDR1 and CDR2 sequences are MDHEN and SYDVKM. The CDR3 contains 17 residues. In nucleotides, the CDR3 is TGTGCCAGCAGTTTACAAGTGACAGGGGGCTCAACAGATACGCAGTATTTT. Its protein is CASSLQVTGGSTDTQYF.

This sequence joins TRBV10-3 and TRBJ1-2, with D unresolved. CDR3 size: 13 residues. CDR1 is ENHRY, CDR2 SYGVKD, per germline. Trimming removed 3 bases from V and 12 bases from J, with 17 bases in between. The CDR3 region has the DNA TGTGCCATCAGTGACCCGGGCGGGCCTGGGGACACCTTC. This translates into CAISDPGGPGDTF.

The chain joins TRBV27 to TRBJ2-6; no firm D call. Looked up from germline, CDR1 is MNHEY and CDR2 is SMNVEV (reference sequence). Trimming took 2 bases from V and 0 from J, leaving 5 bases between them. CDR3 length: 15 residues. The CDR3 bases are TGTGCCAGCAGTTTAAGGTCCTCTGGGGCCAACGTCCTGACTTTC. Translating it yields CASSLRSSGANVLTF.

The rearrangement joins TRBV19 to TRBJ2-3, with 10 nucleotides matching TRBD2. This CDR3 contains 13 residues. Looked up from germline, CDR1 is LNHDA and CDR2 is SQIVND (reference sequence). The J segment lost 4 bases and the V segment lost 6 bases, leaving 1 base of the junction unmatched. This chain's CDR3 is CASRLAGADTQYF. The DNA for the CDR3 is TGTGCCAGTAGGCTAGCGGGGGCAGATACGCAGTATTTT.

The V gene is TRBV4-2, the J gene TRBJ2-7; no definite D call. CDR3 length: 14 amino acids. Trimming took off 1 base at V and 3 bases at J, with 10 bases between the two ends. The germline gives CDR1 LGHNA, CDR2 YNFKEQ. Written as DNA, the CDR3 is TGTGCCAGCAGCCAAGGAGCCCTGGGCTACGAGCAGTACTTC. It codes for CASSQGALGYEQYF.

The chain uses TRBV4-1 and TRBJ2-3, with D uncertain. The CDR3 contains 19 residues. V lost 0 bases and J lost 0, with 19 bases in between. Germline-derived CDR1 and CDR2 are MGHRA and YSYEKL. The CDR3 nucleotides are TGCGCCAGCAGCCAAGATCCCCTCACTACTTCCCTTAGCACAGATACGCAGTATTTT. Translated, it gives CASSQDPLTTSLSTDTQYF.

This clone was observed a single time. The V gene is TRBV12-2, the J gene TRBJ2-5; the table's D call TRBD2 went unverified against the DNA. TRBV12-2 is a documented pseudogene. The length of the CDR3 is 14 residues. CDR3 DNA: TGTGCAAGTCGCTTAGGCGAGGGCCCGGAGACCCAGTACTTC. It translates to CASRLGEGPETQYF.

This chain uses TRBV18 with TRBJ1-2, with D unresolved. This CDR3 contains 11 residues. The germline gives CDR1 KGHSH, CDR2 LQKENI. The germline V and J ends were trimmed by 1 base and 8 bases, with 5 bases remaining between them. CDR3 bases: TGTGCCAGCTCACCACAGGCGGGCTACACCTTC. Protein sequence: CASSPQAGYTF.

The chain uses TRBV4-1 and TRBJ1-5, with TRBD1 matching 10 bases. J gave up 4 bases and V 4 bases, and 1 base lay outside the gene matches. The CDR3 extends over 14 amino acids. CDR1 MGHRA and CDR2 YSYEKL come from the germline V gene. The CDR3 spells CASSRGQGNQPQHF. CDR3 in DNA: TGCGCCAGCAGCCGGGGACAGGGGAATCAGCCCCAGCATTTT.

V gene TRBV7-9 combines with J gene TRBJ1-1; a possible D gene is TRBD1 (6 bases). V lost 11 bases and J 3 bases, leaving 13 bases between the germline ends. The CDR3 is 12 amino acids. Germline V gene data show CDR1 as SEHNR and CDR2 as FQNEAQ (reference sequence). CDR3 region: CASRGADTEAFF. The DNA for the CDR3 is TGTGCCTCGCGGGGGGCGGACACTGAAGCTTTCTTT.

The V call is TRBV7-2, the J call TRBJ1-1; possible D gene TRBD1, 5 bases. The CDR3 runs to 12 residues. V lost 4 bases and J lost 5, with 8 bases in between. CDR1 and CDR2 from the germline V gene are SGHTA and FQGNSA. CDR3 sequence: CASSSDSTEAFF. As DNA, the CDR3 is TGTGCCAGCAGCTCAGACAGTACTGAAGCTTTCTTT.

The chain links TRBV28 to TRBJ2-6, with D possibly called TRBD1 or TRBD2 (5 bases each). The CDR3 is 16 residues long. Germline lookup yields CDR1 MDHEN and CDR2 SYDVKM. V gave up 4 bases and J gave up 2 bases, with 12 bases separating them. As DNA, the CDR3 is TGTGCCAGCAGTTCTGGGTGGGACCCTGGGGCCAACGTCCTGACTTTC. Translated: CASSSGWDPGANVLTF. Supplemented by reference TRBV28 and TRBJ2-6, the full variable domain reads DVKVTQSSRYLVKRTGEKVFLECVQDMDHENMFWYRQDPGLGLRLIYFSYDVKMKEKGDIPEGYSVSREKKERFSLILESASTNQTSMYLCASSSGWDPGANVLTFGAGSRLTVL.

For the CDR3, the DNA is TGCGCCAGCAGCGCCGACCCGTCCGGGGAGCTGTTTTTT. This sequence encodes CASSADPSGELFF. The V gene is TRBV5-1, the J gene TRBJ2-2; D is undetermined. This CDR3 has 13 amino acids. Trimming removed 4 bases from V and 6 bases from J, with 10 bases in between. In germline, CDR1 is SGHRS, CDR2 YFSETQ.

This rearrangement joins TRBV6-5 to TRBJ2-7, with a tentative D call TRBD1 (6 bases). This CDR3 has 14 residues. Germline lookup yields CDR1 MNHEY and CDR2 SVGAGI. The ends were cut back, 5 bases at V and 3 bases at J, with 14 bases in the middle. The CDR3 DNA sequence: TGTGCCAGCAGTACTTCTCCGGACAGCTACGAGCAGTACTTC. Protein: CASSTSPDSYEQYF.

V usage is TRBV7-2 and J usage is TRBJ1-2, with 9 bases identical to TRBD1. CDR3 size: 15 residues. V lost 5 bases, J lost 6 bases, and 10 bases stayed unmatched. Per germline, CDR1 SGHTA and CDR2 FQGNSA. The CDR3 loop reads CASSLRTGAGDGYTF. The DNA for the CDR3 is TGTGCCAGCAGCCTTAGGACAGGGGCAGGAGATGGCTACACCTTC.

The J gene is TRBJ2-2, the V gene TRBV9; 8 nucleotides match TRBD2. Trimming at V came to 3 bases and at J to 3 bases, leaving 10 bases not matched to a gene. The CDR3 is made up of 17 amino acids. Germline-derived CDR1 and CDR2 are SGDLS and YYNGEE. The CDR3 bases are TGTGCCAGCAGCGCACCGGGACTAGGTGTCGACACCGGGGAGCTGTTTTTT. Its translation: CASSAPGLGVDTGELFF.

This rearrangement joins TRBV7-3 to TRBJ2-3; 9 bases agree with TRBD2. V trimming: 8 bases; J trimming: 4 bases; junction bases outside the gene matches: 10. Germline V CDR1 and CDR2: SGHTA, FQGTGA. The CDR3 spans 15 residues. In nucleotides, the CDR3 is TGTGCCAGCGCATCGCAAGCGGGAGGTTCAGATACGCAGTATTTT. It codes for CASASQAGGSDTQYF.

CDR3 amino acids: CASSYSSRNSPLHF. CDR3 nucleotides: TGTGCCAGCAGTTACTCTTCTCGCAATTCACCCCTCCACTTT. This rearrangement joins TRBV6-5 to TRBJ1-6; no definite D call. Germline V gene lookup returns CDR1 MNHEY and CDR2 SVGAGI. V lost 0 bases and J 7 bases, leaving 7 bases between the germline ends. This CDR3 has 14 amino acids.

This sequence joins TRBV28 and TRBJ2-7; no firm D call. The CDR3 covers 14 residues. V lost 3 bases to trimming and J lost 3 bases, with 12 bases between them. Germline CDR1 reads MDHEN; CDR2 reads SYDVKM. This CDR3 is CASSFVSSLYEQYF. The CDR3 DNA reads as TGTGCCAGCAGTTTTGTTAGCAGCCTCTACGAGCAGTACTTC.